This note documents a single T cell receptor beta chain sequence. Its antigen is undetermined. This entry belongs to a study of cytotoxic CD8 clonotypes in ibrutinib-treated CLL. Germline CDR1 and CDR2: SGHRS and YFSETQ. The CDR3 spans 13 residues. The V end was cut by 6 bases, the J end by 6 bases, with 15 bases between. Findings and limits, study-wide: Clonality went up at ibrutinib response and then declined back toward baseline at progression.

Some clones are missing from TCRdb's copy, which holds only in-frame ones; the method was immunoSEQ multiplex PCR. The sample contains just over 200,000 clones, more than 75% of which appear only once. The TCR originated in a human donor with chronic lymphocytic leukemia. This sample comprised PBMCs, obtained after 12 months of ibrutinib treatment. The rearrangement joins TRBV5-1 to TRBJ1-1; perhaps TRBD1 as D (5 bases). CDR3 in amino acids: CASTLPGGAEAFF. CDR3 bases: TGCGCCAGCACCCTCCCGGGGGGAGCTGAAGCTTTCTTT.